The clone carrying this T cell receptor beta chain was counted ten times or more. This sample was included in a study of molecular identifiers for immune sequencing clone quantification. TCRdb re-derived calls from the PCR reads in MiXCR, one entry per CDR3 protein. The table lists about 320,000 distinct CDR3 sequences, about a fifth of them singletons, with approximately 0.8% in the top ten. Germline CDR1 MNHEY, CDR2 SVGAGI. Trimming pared 0 bases from V and 2 bases from J, leaving 7 bases between. The CDR3 is 14 residues long. The genes are TRBV6-5 and TRBJ2-5; D call uncertain. The TCR was taken from a human donor in good health. Some libraries in this study had Jurkat cell RNA spiked in. Sample: naive CD8+ T cells from blood, with Jurkat cell RNA spiked in. Subset specified: FACS-sorted CD8+CD4-CCR7+CD45RA+ naive T cells. This CDR3 reads CASSYSSEQETQYF. The CDR3 DNA follows: TGTGCCAGCAGTTACTCGTCAGAACAAGAGACCCAGTACTTC.